Shown below are 24 T cell receptor beta chains from a single sample sequenced in a study of shared clonotypes between healthy human individuals. Clones were sequenced by immunoSEQ multiplex PCR, and TCRdb holds only the in-frame ones, with some missing. The table records over a million clones, 96% of them present only once. Specimen: naive CD4+ T cells sorted from blood. Specified subset: CD45RA+ positively selected. These receptor sequences come from a man aged 25 to 45 in good health.

V and J are TRBV29-1 and TRBJ1-4; D uncertain. CDR3 length equals 11 residues. The V and J ends lost 3 bases and 8 bases respectively, with 7 bases between them. In germline, CDR1 is SQVTM, CDR2 ANQGSEA. The DNA for the CDR3 is TGCAGCGTTGAGTGGGTGGAAAAACTGTTTTTT. Amino acid sequence: CSVEWVEKLFF.

This chain uses TRBV9 with TRBJ2-3, with 15 bases matching TRBD2. V dropped 0 bases and J dropped 3; count of bases not matched to a gene: 5. The CDR3 sequence is 18 residues long. The germline CDR1 and CDR2 sequences are SGDLS and YYNGEE. The CDR3 DNA follows: TGTGCCAGCAGCGTAGTACCCGGGACTAGCGGGAGGACAGATACGCAGTATTTT. Translating gives CASSVVPGTSGRTDTQYF.

This clone occurred a few times. The rearrangement joins TRBV9 to TRBJ1-4; no firm D call. V was clipped by 4 bases and J by 5 bases, with 12 bases between them. The germline V gene encodes CDR1 SGDLS and CDR2 YYNGEE. CDR3 length: 14 amino acids. The DNA for the CDR3 is TGTGCCAGCAGCCGAGACACTATCAATGAAAAACTGTTTTTT. It codes for CASSRDTINEKLFF.

The chain couples TRBV11-2 to TRBJ2-5, with D possibly being TRBD2 (5 bases). Germline lookup yields CDR1 SGHAT and CDR2 FQNNGV. Trimming took 5 bases from V and 5 from J, leaving 18 bases between them. This CDR3 has 15 amino acids. CDR3 nucleotides: TGTGCCAGCAGCCTAACCAGGACGGGGAGTGAGACCCAGTACTTC. Translation: CASSLTRTGSETQYF.

The chain joins TRBV14 to TRBJ1-2; D call uncertain. CDR3 length: 16 residues. Germline lookup yields CDR1 SGHDN and CDR2 FVKESK. V shed 1 base and J shed 0 bases, with 12 bases lying between them. CDR3 DNA sequence: TGTGCCAGCAGCCAAGGCCCCGTGGGAGCTAACTATGGCTACACCTTC. The encoded protein is CASSQGPVGANYGYTF.

This sequence joins TRBV27 and TRBJ2-7; TRBD2 matches at 7 bases. The CDR3 loop spans 14 amino acids. J gave up 5 bases and V 6 bases, and 10 bases lay outside the gene matches. Germline V gene data show CDR1 as MNHEY and CDR2 as SMNVEV (reference sequence). The CDR3 region has the DNA TGTGCCAGCAGGCCCTCCTGGGAGGGCCACGAGCAGTACTTC. Translating it yields CASRPSWEGHEQYF.

V and J are TRBV5-4 and TRBJ2-2; the match to TRBD2 covers 12 bases. The junction had 1 base not matched to a gene; V was cut back by 0 bases and J by 4 bases. Germline V gene data show CDR1 as SGHNT and CDR2 as YYREEE (reference sequence). This CDR3 contains 16 residues. The CDR3 sequence is CASSLASGRATGELFF. Written as DNA, the CDR3 is TGTGCCAGCAGCTTGGCTAGCGGGAGGGCCACCGGGGAGCTGTTTTTT. Complete variable domain (other parts from reference TRBV5-4 and TRBJ2-2): ETGVTQSPTHLIKTRGQQVTLRCSSQSGHNTVSWYQQALGQGPQFIFQYYREEENGRGNFPPRFSGLQFPNYSSELNVNALELDDSALYLCASSLASGRATGELFFGEGSRLTVL.

The rearrangement links TRBV29-1 to TRBJ1-2; 8 bases are a match to TRBD1. With 4 bases clipped from V and 9 bases from J, the junction kept 7 bases outside the gene matches. Germline CDR1 SQVTM, CDR2 ANQGSEA. The CDR3 covers 12 residues. The CDR3 DNA follows: TGCAGCGTTGGGGACAGGCTGATTAGCTACACCTTC. This gives the protein CSVGDRLISYTF.

This chain joins TRBV11-2 and TRBJ2-3, with D unclear. The CDR3 is made up of 16 amino acids. Germline lookup yields CDR1 SGHAT and CDR2 FQNNGV. The ends were cut back, 3 bases at V and 2 bases at J, with 15 bases in the middle. The CDR3 region is CASSLLPAGSTDTQYF. The CDR3 DNA is TGTGCCAGCAGCTTGTTACCAGCTGGTTCCACAGATACGCAGTATTTT. Drawing the rest from reference TRBV11-2 and TRBJ2-3, the complete variable domain is EAGVAQSPRYKIIEKRQSVAFWCNPISGHATLYWYQQILGQGPKLLIQFQNNGVVDDSQLPKDRFSAERLKGVDSTLKIQPAKLEDSAVYLCASSLLPAGSTDTQYFGPGTRLTVL.

V is TRBV29-1 and J is TRBJ2-5; D is undetermined. Trimming shortened V by 5 bases and J by 5 bases, and 9 bases separated the two germline ends. The CDR3 length is 11 residues. The V gene's germline CDR1 is SQVTM and CDR2 ANQGSEA. The CDR3 DNA reads as TGCAGCGTTACGAGGTCGGAGACCCAGTACTTC. The encoded protein is CSVTRSETQYF.

A single count supports this clone. The rearrangement joins TRBV11-2 to TRBJ2-7; D unclear. The CDR3 has 15 amino acids. Trimming removed 1 base from V and 2 bases from J, with 12 bases in between. Looked up from germline, CDR1 is SGHAT and CDR2 is FQNNGV. The CDR3 DNA follows: TGTGCCAGCAGCTTAGGTGGCAGTCCTACCTACGAGCAGTACTTC. It encodes CASSLGGSPTYEQYF.

This chain links TRBV6-6 with TRBJ1-1, with unresolved D. The CDR3 contains 14 residues. Germline-derived CDR1 and CDR2 are MNHNY and SVGAGI (reference sequence). The V gene lost 6 bases and the J gene lost 3 bases, with 14 bases spanning the gap. The CDR3 sequence is CASRGGKSDTEAFF. CDR3 DNA sequence: TGTGCCAGCAGAGGTGGGAAGTCGGACACTGAAGCTTTCTTT.

The V and J genes are TRBV13 and TRBJ1-1, with D perhaps matching TRBD1 (5 bases). CDR1 and CDR2 (germline): PRHDT, FYEKMQ (reference sequence). The CDR3 covers 12 residues. The ends were cut back, 6 bases at V and 3 bases at J, with 8 bases in the middle. CDR3 DNA: TGTGCCAGCAGGCGGGGGGACACTGAAGCTTTCTTT. As protein: CASRRGDTEAFF.

The J gene is TRBJ1-5, the V gene TRBV28; D call uncertain. Trimming removed 6 bases from V and 6 bases from J, with 12 bases in between. Germline lookup yields CDR1 MDHEN and CDR2 SYDVKM. The length of the CDR3 is 13 residues. The CDR3 spells CASRGRRVQPQHF. CDR3 DNA sequence: TGTGCCAGCAGGGGGAGACGGGTTCAGCCCCAGCATTTT.

This clone was seen only once. This chain uses TRBV15 with TRBJ2-7, with 12 nucleotides matching TRBD1. V lost 2 bases to trimming and J lost 7 bases; unmatched junction nucleotides: 12. Germline V gives CDR1 LNHNV, CDR2 YYDKDF (reference sequence). This CDR3 is 17 amino acids long. This CDR3 reads CATSRRSPGQGAGEQYF. The CDR3 nucleotides are TGTGCCACCAGCAGAAGATCTCCGGGACAGGGGGCGGGAGAGCAGTACTTC.

This chain links TRBV5-4 with TRBJ2-1, with 7 bases aligning to TRBD1. The J segment lost 4 bases and the V segment lost 1 base, leaving 17 bases of the junction unmatched. This CDR3 spans 19 amino acids. In germline, CDR1 is SGHNT, CDR2 YYREEE (reference sequence). Written as DNA, the CDR3 is TGTGCCAGCAGCTTGAAAGGTCGCCGGACAGGCCACAAGTACAATGAGCAGTTCTTC. Protein product: CASSLKGRRTGHKYNEQFF. Together with reference TRBV5-4 and TRBJ2-1, the CDR3 gives the full variable domain: ETGVTQSPTHLIKTRGQQVTLRCSSQSGHNTVSWYQQALGQGPQFIFQYYREEENGRGNFPPRFSGLQFPNYSSELNVNALELDDSALYLCASSLKGRRTGHKYNEQFFGPGTRLTVL.

The V gene is TRBV28, the J gene TRBJ2-7, with 8 bases aligning to TRBD2. Germline CDR1 reads MDHEN; CDR2 reads SYDVKM. This CDR3 region has 15 residues. Trimming at V came to 6 bases and at J to 0 bases, leaving 7 bases not matched to a gene. Here the CDR3 DNA reads TGTGCCAGCAGCCCCACTAGCGGTCTCTCCTACGAGCAGTACTTC. Amino acids: CASSPTSGLSYEQYF.

V usage is TRBV18 and J usage is TRBJ2-2; 10 bases line up with TRBD1. Germline CDR1 and CDR2: KGHSH and LQKENI. CDR3 length: 15 amino acids. The V and J ends lost 7 bases and 6 bases, in that order; junction bases with no gene match: 8. The CDR3 region is CASWSTGGKAGELFF. Written as DNA, the CDR3 is TGTGCCAGCTGGTCGACAGGGGGCAAGGCCGGGGAGCTGTTTTTT.

The rearrangement links TRBV18 to TRBJ2-2, with 8 bases matching TRBD1. Germline-derived CDR1 and CDR2 are KGHSH and LQKENI. The V and J ends lost 1 base and 0 bases, in that order; junction bases with no gene match: 10. The CDR3 length is 19 residues. The CDR3, as DNA: TGTGCCAGCTCACCACAACGAGGAGGACAGGGAGCGAACACCGGGGAGCTGTTTTTT. Translation gives CASSPQRGGQGANTGELFF.

The genes are TRBV19 and TRBJ2-2; 7 bases are a match to TRBD1. J lost 6 bases, V lost 4 bases, and 8 bases had no gene match. CDR1 is LNHDA, CDR2 SQIVND, per germline (reference sequence). The CDR3 is 15 amino acids. Written as DNA, the CDR3 is TGTGCCAGTAGTACCGTCGACAGGGACGCCGGGGAGCTGTTTTTT. Its translation is CASSTVDRDAGELFF.

The chain joins TRBV10-1 to TRBJ1-1, with 8 bases identical to TRBD1. There are 12 residues in the CDR3. The germline V gene has CDR1 WNHNN and CDR2 SYGVQD (reference sequence). The junction had 2 bases not matched to a gene; V was cut back by 6 bases and J by 5 bases. The DNA of the CDR3 is TGCGCCAGCAGGACAGGGGAAACTGAAGCTTTCTTT. It yields the protein CASRTGETEAFF.

The chain is built from TRBV28 and TRBJ2-1, with 7 bases aligning to TRBD1. The V segment lost 4 bases and the J segment 1 base; nucleotides outside the gene matches: 16. The CDR3 length is 19 residues. In germline, CDR1 is MDHEN, CDR2 SYDVKM. The CDR3 bases are TGTGCCAGCAGTTACCCGGAGTCTTACAGGACAGGTTCCTACAATGAGCAGTTCTTC. This gives the protein CASSYPESYRTGSYNEQFF.

The V and J genes are TRBV6-5 and TRBJ1-1, with D tentatively TRBD1 (6 bases). This CDR3 is 15 amino acids long. Germline V gives CDR1 MNHEY, CDR2 SVGAGI. Trimming left V 2 bases short and J 3 bases short, with 13 bases between. The CDR3 DNA is TGTGCCAGCAGTTACCGACAGGCCACGCACACTGAAGCTTTCTTT. Its protein product is CASSYRQATHTEAFF.

The genes are TRBV29-1 and TRBJ2-5; D is perhaps TRBD1 or TRBD2 (5 bases each). CDR1 is SQVTM, CDR2 ANQGSEA, per germline. V lost 8 bases to trimming and J lost 3 bases, with 22 bases between them. The CDR3 loop spans 15 amino acids. The chain's CDR3 is CSLLTPGTEKETQYF. CDR3 DNA sequence: TGCAGCTTGCTGACACCCGGGACCGAGAAAGAGACCCAGTACTTC.